This entry lists 28 T cell receptor beta chains sequenced from one sample in a study of PD-1 blockade in classical Hodgkin lymphoma. Regarding time point: cycle 4 day 1 (C4D1), after more than five weeks of nivolumab. In every patient, relapse followed autologous stem cell transplantation, while exposure to brentuximab vedotin differed. Negative selection with magnetic separation was used to purify CD4+ T cells from thawed PBMCs. The repertoire was sequenced with immunoSEQ multiplex PCR; TCRdb's copy has only in-frame clones and lacks some. Seen here are about 12,000 clones, roughly 86% observed once, and the top ten hold approximately 0.88%. The sequenced sample was CD4+ T cells from blood, obtained before the fourth cycle of nivolumab. These receptors were obtained from a human donor with classical Hodgkin lymphoma.

This chain joins TRBV10-3 and TRBJ2-3; 8 bases fit TRBD1. CDR3 length: 15 amino acids. J gave up 4 bases and V 7 bases, and 10 bases lay outside the gene matches. Germline lookup yields CDR1 ENHRY and CDR2 SYGVKD. The CDR3 protein is CAIKPLDRGSDTQYF. In DNA, the CDR3 is TGTGCCATCAAGCCACTCGACAGGGGCTCAGATACGCAGTATTTT.

The gene calls are TRBV6-1 and TRBJ2-3; D not certain. The V and J ends lost 0 bases and 0 bases respectively, with 10 bases between them. This CDR3 comprises 16 residues. CDR1 is MNHNS and CDR2 is SASEGT in the germline V gene. The CDR3 DNA reads as TGTGCCAGCAGTGAAGCGGGGTACCCGAGCACAGATACGCAGTATTTT. Translating gives CASSEAGYPSTDTQYF.

The chain recombines TRBV18 with TRBJ1-2, with D uncertain. V lost 5 bases and J 8 bases, leaving 15 bases between the germline ends. The CDR3 has 13 amino acids. Germline V gene sequence: CDR1 KGHSH, CDR2 LQKENI. The CDR3 sequence: CASSVLRAQGYTF. The CDR3 DNA follows: TGTGCCAGCTCAGTACTACGTGCTCAGGGCTACACCTTC.

The V and J genes are TRBV7-9 and TRBJ1-1; perhaps TRBD1 as D (5 bases). V was shortened by 1 base and J by 7 bases, with 22 bases between the two germline ends. The germline V gene has CDR1 SEHNR and CDR2 FQNEAQ (reference sequence). This CDR3 has 17 residues. The CDR3 sequence: CASSLGVQAPHRYEAFF. For the CDR3, the DNA is TGTGCCAGCAGCTTAGGAGTACAGGCTCCGCACAGGTATGAAGCTTTCTTT.

The chain recombines TRBV5-1 with TRBJ2-3, with D perhaps matching TRBD2 (6 bases). Trimming stripped 9 bases from V and 4 bases from J, with 15 bases between. The germline V gene has CDR1 SGHRS and CDR2 YFSETQ. The CDR3 runs 13 residues. Written as DNA, the CDR3 is TGCGCCACCGCTACGGGGGTGTCAGATACGCAGTATTTT. This sequence encodes CATATGVSDTQYF.

The chain has TRBV5-1 and TRBJ2-7; TRBD2 matches 8 bases. Germline lookup yields CDR1 SGHRS and CDR2 YFSETQ. Unmatched junction bases numbered 11, after V lost 4 bases and J lost 11 bases. This CDR3 comprises 13 residues. This CDR3 reads CASSQISGGMEYF. CDR3 nucleotide sequence: TGCGCCAGCAGCCAAATTTCGGGGGGGATGGAGTACTTC.

Points on this clone: At one of its ends the junction is not consistent with the germline gene, which may arise from a read error. The chain carries TRBV29-1 and TRBJ2-1; 7 bases are a match to TRBD1. The CDR3 is made up of 14 amino acids. In germline, CDR1 is SQVTM, CDR2 ANQGSEA. The CDR3 bases are TGCAGCGTAACCGGGACAGTGGCCTACAATGGGCAGTTCTTC. This codes for CSVTGTVAYNGQFF.

The chain joins TRBV5-1 to TRBJ2-7; 10 nucleotides line up with TRBD2. Germline V gene sequence: CDR1 SGHRS, CDR2 YFSETQ. V lost 2 bases and J lost 6; bases outside the gene matches: 5. The CDR3 consists of 14 residues. CDR3 sequence reads: CASSFSGGPFEQYF. CDR3 coding DNA: TGCGCCAGCAGCTTTAGCGGGGGGCCTTTCGAGCAGTACTTC.

The chain combines TRBV2 with TRBJ2-4, with D possibly TRBD1 on 6 matching bases. This CDR3 has 13 amino acids. Germline CDR1 reads SNHLY; CDR2 reads FYNNEI. Trimming removed 8 bases from V and 8 bases from J, with 16 bases in between. As DNA, the CDR3 is TGTGCCAGCTCCCTAGGGGGAGTTGACATTCAGTACTTC. Translating it yields CASSLGGVDIQYF. Variable domain in full (rest from reference TRBV2 and TRBJ2-4): EPEVTQTPSHQVTQMGQEVILRCVPISNHLYFYWYRQILGQKVEFLVSFYNNEISEKSEIFDDQFSVERPDGSNFTLKIRSTKLEDSAMYFCASSLGGVDIQYFGAGTRLSVL.

V and J are TRBV5-1 and TRBJ2-7, with TRBD1 as a possible D gene (6 bases). The CDR3 extends over 14 amino acids. Germline CDR1 reads SGHRS; CDR2 reads YFSETQ. The V gene lost 4 bases and the J gene lost 2 bases, with 13 bases spanning the gap. The CDR3 bases are TGCGCCAGCAGCACGACAGGAATACCCTACGAGCAGTACTTC. This encodes CASSTTGIPYEQYF.

This rearrangement joins TRBV5-4 to TRBJ2-3, with D tentatively TRBD1 (5 bases). Germline V lookup: CDR1 SGHNT, CDR2 YYREEE (reference sequence). V dropped 4 bases and J dropped 4 bases, with 13 bases sitting between them. This CDR3 region has 14 residues. The CDR3 DNA reads as TGTGCCAGCAGCCGGACAAATTCTCCAGATACGCAGTATTTT. Residues: CASSRTNSPDTQYF.

The chain is built from TRBV5-5 and TRBJ2-3, with D perhaps matching TRBD2 (6 bases). V was cut by 5 bases and J by 2 bases, with 21 bases left in between. This CDR3 contains 17 residues. Germline CDR1 SGHKS, CDR2 YYEKEE (reference sequence). The CDR3 here is CASSLDWTGGYTDTQYF. The CDR3 DNA is TGTGCCAGCAGTCTCGATTGGACCGGGGGTTACACAGATACGCAGTATTTT.

This clone was recorded once. The gene calls are TRBV2 and TRBJ2-5, with 8 positions matching TRBD2. Trimming took 7 bases from V and 4 from J; bases not matched to a gene: 11. Germline V gives CDR1 SNHLY, CDR2 FYNNEI. This CDR3 comprises 15 residues. The CDR3 loop reads CASNPIGRARETQYF. DNA of the CDR3: TGTGCCAGCAATCCTATCGGGAGGGCGCGAGAGACCCAGTACTTC.

This chain links TRBV28 with TRBJ1-2; perhaps TRBD1 as D (5 bases). The V and J ends lost 7 bases and 1 base respectively, with 13 bases between them. The germline gives CDR1 MDHEN, CDR2 SYDVKM. The CDR3 is 14 amino acids. CDR3 in amino acids: CASTEPGLNYGYTF. CDR3 bases: TGTGCCAGCACAGAGCCGGGACTTAACTATGGCTACACCTTC.

This clone was counted once. The chain links TRBV9 to TRBJ1-2; possible D gene TRBD1, 5 bases. This CDR3 is 13 amino acids long. CDR1 and CDR2 (germline): SGDLS, YYNGEE. Trimming shortened V by 0 bases and J by 8 bases, and 11 bases separated the two germline ends. The CDR3 reads CASSVAGTGGYTF. CDR3 DNA sequence: TGTGCCAGCAGCGTAGCAGGGACGGGAGGCTACACCTTC.

The chain has TRBV11-2 and TRBJ1-2; D gene ambiguous. The V end lost 2 bases, the J end lost 8 bases, and 12 bases lay between the germline ends. CDR1 SGHAT and CDR2 FQNNGV come from the germline V gene. The CDR3 extends over 13 amino acids. Written as DNA, the CDR3 is TGTGCCAGCAGCTTAACCGCCCTGGGGGGCTACACCTTC. Protein sequence: CASSLTALGGYTF.

The genes are TRBV2 and TRBJ2-7, with 7 bases identical to TRBD1. Germline lookup yields CDR1 SNHLY and CDR2 FYNNEI. The CDR3 extends over 14 amino acids. Trimming took 7 bases from V and 1 from J; bases not matched to a gene: 7. The CDR3 coding sequence is TGTGCCAGCAAGGTGGACAGGACGTCCTACGAGCAGTACTTC. Translation gives CASKVDRTSYEQYF. Looking up the rest from reference TRBV2 and TRBJ2-7 gives the full variable domain: EPEVTQTPSHQVTQMGQEVILRCVPISNHLYFYWYRQILGQKVEFLVSFYNNEISEKSEIFDDQFSVERPDGSNFTLKIRSTKLEDSAMYFCASKVDRTSYEQYFGPGTRLTVT.

The gene calls are TRBV4-3 and TRBJ2-3; D uncertain. V shed 0 bases and J shed 0 bases, with 7 bases lying between them. The CDR3 runs to 15 residues. The V gene's germline CDR1 is LGHNA and CDR2 YSLEER. Here the CDR3 DNA reads TGCGCCAGCAGCCAAGATGGGCGCAGCACAGATACGCAGTATTTT. Translated, it gives CASSQDGRSTDTQYF.

This chain links TRBV5-1 with TRBJ2-1; 7 bases agree with TRBD2. The CDR3 spans 15 residues. Germline V lookup: CDR1 SGHRS, CDR2 YFSETQ. V gave up 3 bases and J gave up 9 bases; unmatched junction bases: 12. The CDR3 coding sequence is TGCGCCAGCAGCTGGACTAGTTTGTCCCTAGGTGAGCAGTTCTTC. Translation gives CASSWTSLSLGEQFF.

This chain joins TRBV9 and TRBJ2-3; 8 nucleotides align to TRBD2. J was trimmed by 5 bases and V by 2 bases; bases with no gene match: 10. The CDR3 is 16 residues long. CDR1 is SGDLS and CDR2 is YYNGEE in the germline V gene. The CDR3 protein is CASSVPHGGARDTQYF. The CDR3 DNA reads TGTGCCAGCAGCGTCCCCCACGGGGGGGCCCGAGATACGCAGTATTTT.

This chain joins TRBV28 and TRBJ2-3; the D call may be TRBD1 or TRBD2 (5 bases each). With 2 bases removed from V and 10 bases from J, the gap between germline ends came to 10 bases. The CDR3 length is 12 residues. CDR1 MDHEN and CDR2 SYDVKM come from the germline V gene. The CDR3 spells CASSLEGRAQYF. The CDR3 nucleotides are TGTGCCAGCAGTTTAGAGGGACGGGCGCAGTATTTT.

V usage is TRBV7-9 and J usage is TRBJ1-3, with D possibly being TRBD1 (6 bases). The CDR3 has 16 amino acids. Germline V gene data show CDR1 as SEHNR and CDR2 as FQNEAQ (reference sequence). V lost 5 bases, J lost 4 bases, and 18 bases lay in between. The CDR3 DNA reads as TGTGCCAGCAGCCCAACCCTCGACAGGCTCGGAAACACCATATATTTT. Protein sequence: CASSPTLDRLGNTIYF.

This clone has a single count. The chain employs TRBV5-1 and TRBJ2-3, with D perhaps matching TRBD2 (5 bases). The CDR3 is 15 amino acids. V gave up 2 bases and J gave up 4 bases, with 14 bases separating them. CDR1 SGHRS and CDR2 YFSETQ come from the germline V gene. The CDR3 sequence: CASSLGLPGADTQYF. The CDR3 nucleotides read TGCGCCAGCAGCTTAGGACTCCCCGGGGCAGATACGCAGTATTTT.

The chain couples TRBV18 to TRBJ1-3, with TRBD1 as a possible D gene (5 bases). V was trimmed by 4 bases and J by 0 bases, leaving 10 bases between them. Germline assignment: CDR1 KGHSH and CDR2 LQKENI. This CDR3 has 15 amino acids. The CDR3 loop is CASSLGTDSGNTIYF. CDR3 bases: TGTGCCAGCTCACTAGGGACGGACTCTGGAAACACCATATATTTT.

The chain joins TRBV19 to TRBJ2-5; the D gene could be TRBD1 or TRBD2 (5 bases each). Germline assignment: CDR1 LNHDA and CDR2 SQIVND (reference sequence). V lost 4 bases and J 5 bases, leaving 17 bases between the germline ends. This CDR3 comprises 15 residues. CDR3 coding DNA: TGTGCCAGTAGTAGAGAGGGAAGGTGGGGGGAGACCCAGTACTTC. Its protein product is CASSREGRWGETQYF.

The chain is built from TRBV19 and TRBJ2-2; the D is unclear. CDR1 LNHDA and CDR2 SQIVND come from the germline V gene (reference sequence). This CDR3 comprises 16 residues. V was pared by 3 bases and J by 0 bases, with 11 bases between. CDR3 coding DNA: TGTGCCAGTAGTATTTGGCAGCCTACGAACACCGGGGAGCTGTTTTTT. Its protein product is CASSIWQPTNTGELFF.

The V and J genes are TRBV5-1 and TRBJ2-4; TRBD2 aligns across 9 bases. The CDR3 has 17 residues. V lost 1 base and J lost 1; bases outside the gene matches: 6. Germline CDR1 reads SGHRS; CDR2 reads YFSETQ. For the CDR3, the DNA is TGCGCCAGCAGCTTGTATGCGGGAGGGGATGCCAAAAACATTCAGTACTTC. It yields the protein CASSLYAGGDAKNIQYF.

The chain couples TRBV5-5 to TRBJ2-3, with TRBD2 as a possible D gene (6 bases). Looked up from germline, CDR1 is SGHKS and CDR2 is YYEKEE (reference sequence). Trimming took 0 bases from V and 4 from J, leaving 12 bases between them. The CDR3 is 15 residues long. CDR3 in amino acids: CASSLGLAGPDTQYF. The CDR3 DNA reads as TGTGCCAGCAGCTTGGGATTGGCGGGACCAGATACGCAGTATTTT. The full variable domain, rest sourced from reference TRBV5-5 and TRBJ2-3, is DAGVTQSPTHLIKTRGQQVTLRCSPISGHKSVSWYQQVLGQGPQFIFQYYEKEERGRGNFPDRFSARQFPNYSSELNVNALLLGDSALYLCASSLGLAGPDTQYFGPGTRLTVL.